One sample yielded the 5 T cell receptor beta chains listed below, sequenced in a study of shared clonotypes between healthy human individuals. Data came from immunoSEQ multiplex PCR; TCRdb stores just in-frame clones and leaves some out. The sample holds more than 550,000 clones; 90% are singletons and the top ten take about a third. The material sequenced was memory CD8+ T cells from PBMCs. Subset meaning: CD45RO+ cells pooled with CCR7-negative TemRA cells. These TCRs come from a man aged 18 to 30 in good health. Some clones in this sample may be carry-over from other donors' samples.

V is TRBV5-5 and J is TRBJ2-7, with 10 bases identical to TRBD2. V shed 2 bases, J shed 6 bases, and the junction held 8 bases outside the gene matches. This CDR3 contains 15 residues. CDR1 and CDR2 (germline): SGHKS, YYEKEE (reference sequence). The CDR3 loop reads CASSLAGGPKGEQYF. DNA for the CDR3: TGTGCCAGCAGCTTAGCGGGAGGGCCGAAGGGCGAGCAGTACTTC.

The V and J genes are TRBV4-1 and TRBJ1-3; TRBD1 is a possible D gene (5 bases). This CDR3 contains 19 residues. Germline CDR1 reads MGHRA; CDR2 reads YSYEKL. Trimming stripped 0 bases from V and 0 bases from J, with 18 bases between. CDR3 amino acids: CASSQDEILGRTSGNTIYF. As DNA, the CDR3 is TGCGCCAGCAGCCAAGATGAAATCTTGGGACGTACCTCTGGAAACACCATATATTTT.

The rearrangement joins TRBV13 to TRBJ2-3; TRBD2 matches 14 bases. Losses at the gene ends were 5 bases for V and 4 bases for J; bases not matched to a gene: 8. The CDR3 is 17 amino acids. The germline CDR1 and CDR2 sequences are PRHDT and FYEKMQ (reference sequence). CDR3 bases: TGTGCCAGCAGCCCCGGGACTAGCGGGAGAGGGGCAGATACGCAGTATTTT. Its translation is CASSPGTSGRGADTQYF.

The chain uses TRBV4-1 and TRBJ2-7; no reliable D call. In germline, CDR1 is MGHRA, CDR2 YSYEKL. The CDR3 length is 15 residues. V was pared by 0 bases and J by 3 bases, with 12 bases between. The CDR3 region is CASSQDPVGYYEQYF. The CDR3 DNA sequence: TGCGCCAGCAGCCAAGACCCGGTGGGCTACTACGAGCAGTACTTC.

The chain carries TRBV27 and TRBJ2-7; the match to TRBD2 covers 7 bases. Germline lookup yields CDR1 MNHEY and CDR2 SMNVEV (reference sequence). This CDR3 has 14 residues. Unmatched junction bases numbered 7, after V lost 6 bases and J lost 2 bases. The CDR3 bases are TGTGCCAGCAGCCAGCGGGGCCGGGCCTACGAGCAGTACTTC. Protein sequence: CASSQRGRAYEQYF.